This is a list of T cell receptor beta chains from one sample in a study of blood T cell repertoires in COVID-19. Sequencing used immunoSEQ multiplex PCR; TCRdb keeps in-frame clones, though not all of them. The table includes roughly 290,000 clones, around four fifths detected once. The sample consisted of peripheral blood. These receptor sequences come from a woman aged 50 to 65 with active or convalescent COVID-19. CDR3s include the opening cysteine and the closing phenylalanine or tryptophan. A D gene is named only where the DNA matches it firmly. Not all rows give a size; the values are once, few, many and, for expanded clones, a class.

d_gene: .; abundance: .; v_gene: TRBV27; j_gene: TRBJ1-1; CDR3nt: TGTGCCAGCAGGCCCGGGAGATACACTGAAGCTTTCTTT; CDR3aa: CASRPGRYTEAFF
d_gene: .; abundance: many; v_gene: TRBV6-1; j_gene: TRBJ1-2; CDR3nt: TGTGCCAGCAGTGAAGGGACTCGGGATGGCTACACCTTC; CDR3aa: CASSEGTRDGYTF
d_gene: .; abundance: .; v_gene: TRBV19; j_gene: TRBJ1-5; CDR3nt: TGTGCCAGTAGTATCGAGGGCTTTAGGCCCCAGCATTTT; CDR3aa: CASSIEGFRPQHF
d_gene: TRBD2; abundance: .; v_gene: TRBV9; j_gene: TRBJ2-2; CDR3nt: TGTGCCAGCAGCGTAGGGCTAGCGGGAGATTCGAACACCGGGGAGCTGTTTTTT; CDR3aa: CASSVGLAGDSNTGELFF
d_gene: .; abundance: once; v_gene: TRBV2; j_gene: TRBJ1-5; CDR3nt: TGTGCCAGCAGTGAATCTCGAATAGGCAATCAGCCCCAGCATTTT; CDR3aa: CASSESRIGNQPQHF
d_gene: TRBD1; abundance: once; v_gene: TRBV2; j_gene: TRBJ1-1; CDR3nt: TGTGCCAGCAGGACAGGGTTCTCTGAAGCTTTCTTT; CDR3aa: CASRTGFSEAFF
d_gene: .; abundance: .; v_gene: TRBV5-4; j_gene: TRBJ2-5; CDR3nt: TGTGCCAGCAGCTCCAAACTTGGCGGGATCCAAGAGACCCAGTACTTC; CDR3aa: CASSSKLGGIQETQYF
d_gene: .; abundance: once; v_gene: TRBV28; j_gene: TRBJ2-7; CDR3nt: TGTGCCAGCAGTCCCTTGGAGCCCTACGAGCAGTACTTC; CDR3aa: CASSPLEPYEQYF
d_gene: .; abundance: .; v_gene: TRBV7-9; j_gene: TRBJ1-3; CDR3nt: TGTGCCAGCAGCTTAACAGGAAACACCATATATTTT; CDR3aa: CASSLTGNTIYF
d_gene: .; abundance: .; v_gene: TRBV16; j_gene: TRBJ1-3; CDR3nt: TGTGCCAGCAGCCAATTGAGCACAGCTCATTCGGGAAACACCATATATTTT; CDR3aa: CASSQLSTAHSGNTIYF
d_gene: .; abundance: .; v_gene: TRBV27; j_gene: TRBJ2-1; CDR3nt: TGTGCCAGCAGTCCGGGACTGGCCTCCTACAATGAGCAGTTCTTC; CDR3aa: CASSPGLASYNEQFF
d_gene: TRBD2; abundance: .; v_gene: TRBV3-1/TRBV3-2; j_gene: TRBJ2-7; CDR3nt: TGTGCCAGCAGCCGAGGCGAGGGAGCGGGAGCGCACTCCTACGAGCAGTACTTC; CDR3aa: CASSRGEGAGAHSYEQYF
d_gene: .; abundance: .; v_gene: TRBV10-3; j_gene: TRBJ2-2; CDR3nt: TGTGCCATCAGTGCGGGATCTCGCGGGGAGCTGTTTTTT; CDR3aa: CAISAGSRGELFF
d_gene: TRBD1; abundance: .; v_gene: TRBV6-5; j_gene: TRBJ1-1; CDR3nt: TGTGCCAGCAGACCAGACAGGGGGAACACTGAAGCTTTCTTT; CDR3aa: CASRPDRGNTEAFF
d_gene: .; abundance: .; v_gene: TRBV11-2; j_gene: TRBJ1-5; CDR3nt: TGTGCCAGCAGCTCCGGGTCCCGGCGGGGGAAAGGCAATCAGCCCCAGCATTTT; CDR3aa: CASSSGSRRGKGNQPQHF
d_gene: TRBD1; abundance: .; v_gene: TRBV5-8; j_gene: TRBJ1-2; CDR3nt: TGTGCCAGCAGCCCTGACAGGGGTTTTGGCTACACCTTC; CDR3aa: CASSPDRGFGYTF
d_gene: .; abundance: .; v_gene: TRBV9; j_gene: TRBJ1-1; CDR3nt: TGTGCCAGCAGCCCCTGGACACTGGCCACTGAAGCTTTCTTT; CDR3aa: CASSPWTLATEAFF
d_gene: .; abundance: .; v_gene: TRBV15; j_gene: TRBJ2-3; CDR3nt: TGTGCCACCAGCAGAGATGTACTAGATACGCAGTATTTT; CDR3aa: CATSRDVLDTQYF
d_gene: .; abundance: .; v_gene: TRBV6-1; j_gene: TRBJ2-2; CDR3nt: TGTGCCAGCAGTGAAGAACGGGAGCTAGGTTTTTTTGACACCGGGGAGCTGTTTTTT; CDR3aa: CASSEERELGFFDTGELFF
d_gene: .; abundance: .; v_gene: TRBV2; j_gene: TRBJ1-5; CDR3nt: TGTGCCAGCAGTCCCGCCCCGGGAGGAAATCAGCCCCAGCATTTT; CDR3aa: CASSPAPGGNQPQHF
d_gene: .; abundance: .; v_gene: TRBV5-1; j_gene: TRBJ2-2; CDR3nt: TGCGCCAGCAGCGGAGGAGAGGGGAACACCGGGGAGCTGTTTTTT; CDR3aa: CASSGGEGNTGELFF
d_gene: .; abundance: few; v_gene: TRBV3-1/TRBV3-2; j_gene: TRBJ2-7; CDR3nt: TGTGCCAGCAGCCAACGCTACTCGTACTCCTACGAGCAGTACTTC; CDR3aa: CASSQRYSYSYEQYF
d_gene: .; abundance: .; v_gene: TRBV24-1; j_gene: TRBJ1-5; CDR3nt: TGTGCCACCAGTGATCCGGGGTCTTATCAGCCCCAGCATTTT; CDR3aa: CATSDPGSYQPQHF
d_gene: .; abundance: .; v_gene: TRBV6-5; j_gene: TRBJ2-7; CDR3nt: TGTGCCAGCAGTTACAAGGCAGGGCAGGGGATCTACGAGCAGTACTTC; CDR3aa: CASSYKAGQGIYEQYF
d_gene: .; abundance: .; v_gene: TRBV6-5; j_gene: TRBJ1-2; CDR3nt: TGTGCCAGCACCGGGTACTTCGATGGCTACACCTTC; CDR3aa: CASTGYFDGYTF
d_gene: .; abundance: .; v_gene: TRBV28; j_gene: TRBJ2-7; CDR3nt: TGTGCCAGCAGTTTCAATGATGGAGGGACCTACGAGCAGTACTTC; CDR3aa: CASSFNDGGTYEQYF
d_gene: .; abundance: .; v_gene: TRBV30; j_gene: TRBJ1-1; CDR3nt: TGTGCCTGGCTACCCTTAATATTTGCGGGTGAAGCTTTCTTT; CDR3aa: CAWLPLIFAGEAFF
d_gene: .; abundance: .; v_gene: TRBV28; j_gene: TRBJ1-4; CDR3nt: TGTGCCAGCAGTTTATTATCGGTTAATCTTCGGGAAAAACTGTTTTTT; CDR3aa: CASSLLSVNLREKLFF
d_gene: .; abundance: .; v_gene: TRBV10-2; j_gene: TRBJ2-7; CDR3nt: TGCGCCAGCAGTGAGTCCCAATACGAGCAGTACTTC; CDR3aa: CASSESQYEQYF
d_gene: .; abundance: .; v_gene: TRBV5-6; j_gene: TRBJ2-3; CDR3nt: TGTGCCAGCAGCCCTGGAGGGAGGACAGATACGCAGTATTTT; CDR3aa: CASSPGGRTDTQYF
d_gene: .; abundance: .; v_gene: TRBV5-6; j_gene: TRBJ1-1; CDR3nt: TGTGCCAGCAGCCTGTCCGGGACAAGCATGAACACTGAAGCTTTCTTT; CDR3aa: CASSLSGTSMNTEAFF
d_gene: TRBD2; abundance: once; v_gene: TRBV13; j_gene: TRBJ2-2; CDR3nt: TGTGCCAGCAGCTTGTTCGGACTAGCGGGAGGCCGGACCGGGGAGCTGTTTTTT; CDR3aa: CASSLFGLAGGRTGELFF
d_gene: TRBD2; abundance: once; v_gene: TRBV3-1/TRBV3-2; j_gene: TRBJ2-1; CDR3nt: TGTGCCAGCAGCCTATCCGCGGGAGCCGGTGAGCAGTTCTTC; CDR3aa: CASSLSAGAGEQFF
d_gene: TRBD2; abundance: .; v_gene: TRBV5-1; j_gene: TRBJ2-1; CDR3nt: TGCGCCAGCAGTGTGGCTAGCGGCTATGAGCAGTTCTTC; CDR3aa: CASSVASGYEQFF
d_gene: TRBD1; abundance: .; v_gene: TRBV2; j_gene: TRBJ1-5; CDR3nt: TGTGCCAGCAGTGGCCGGGACAGGGCAAGGCAGCCCCAGCATTTT; CDR3aa: CASSGRDRARQPQHF
d_gene: .; abundance: .; v_gene: TRBV18; j_gene: TRBJ1-4; CDR3nt: TGTGCCAGCTCACTGGGGGCGAACGGAGAAAAACTGTTTTTT; CDR3aa: CASSLGANGEKLFF
d_gene: .; abundance: .; v_gene: TRBV1; j_gene: TRBJ2-1; CDR3nt: TGCACCAGCAGCGGCAGGACTAGCGCATACAATGAGCAGTTCTTC; CDR3aa: CTSSGRTSAYNEQFF
d_gene: TRBD1; abundance: .; v_gene: TRBV5-1; j_gene: TRBJ1-2; CDR3nt: TGCGCCAGCAGCTCGGGACAGCTTTATGGCTACACCTTC; CDR3aa: CASSSGQLYGYTF
d_gene: .; abundance: .; v_gene: TRBV28; j_gene: TRBJ2-5; CDR3nt: TGTGCCAGCACCAGCGCAGAGACCCAGTACTTC; CDR3aa: CASTSAETQYF
d_gene: .; abundance: .; v_gene: TRBV2; j_gene: TRBJ2-3; CDR3nt: TGTGCCAGCAGAGCGTCAACAGATACGCAGTATTTT; CDR3aa: CASRASTDTQYF
d_gene: TRBD2; abundance: .; v_gene: TRBV6-1; j_gene: TRBJ2-2; CDR3nt: TGTGCCAGCAGTGAAGCGCGGGAGGAACTGAACACCGGGGAGCTGTTTTTT; CDR3aa: CASSEAREELNTGELFF
d_gene: TRBD2; abundance: .; v_gene: TRBV7-2; j_gene: TRBJ2-3; CDR3nt: TGTGCCAGCAGCTTAATGTCTAGCGGGAGAGCCCCCCGTGATACGCAGTATTTT; CDR3aa: CASSLMSSGRAPRDTQYF
d_gene: .; abundance: once; v_gene: TRBV28; j_gene: TRBJ1-6; CDR3nt: TGTGCCAGCAGGGACAGCTATAATTCACCCCTCCACTTT; CDR3aa: CASRDSYNSPLHF
d_gene: .; abundance: .; v_gene: TRBV29-1; j_gene: TRBJ2-7; CDR3nt: TGCAGCCCCCGAGCCTACGAGCAGTACTTC; CDR3aa: CSPRAYEQYF
d_gene: .; abundance: .; v_gene: TRBV7-9; j_gene: TRBJ1-3; CDR3nt: TGTGCCAGCAGCTTAGACAGGCTGTACTCTGGAAACACCATATATTTT; CDR3aa: CASSLDRLYSGNTIYF